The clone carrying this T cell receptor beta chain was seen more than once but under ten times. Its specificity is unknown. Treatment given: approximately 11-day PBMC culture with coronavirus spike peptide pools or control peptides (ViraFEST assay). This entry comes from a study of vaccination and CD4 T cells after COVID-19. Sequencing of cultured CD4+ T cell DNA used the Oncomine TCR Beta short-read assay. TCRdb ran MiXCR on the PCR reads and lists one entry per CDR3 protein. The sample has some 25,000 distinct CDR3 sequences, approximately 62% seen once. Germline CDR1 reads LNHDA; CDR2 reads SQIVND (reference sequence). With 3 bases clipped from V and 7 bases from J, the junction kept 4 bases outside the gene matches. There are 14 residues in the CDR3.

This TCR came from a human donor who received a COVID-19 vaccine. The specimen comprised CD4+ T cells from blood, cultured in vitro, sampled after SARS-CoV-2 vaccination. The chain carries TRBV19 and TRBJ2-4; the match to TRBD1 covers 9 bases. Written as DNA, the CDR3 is TGTGCCAGTAGTATCCCCGGACAGGGGAACATTCAGTACTTC. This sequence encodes CASSIPGQGNIQYF.